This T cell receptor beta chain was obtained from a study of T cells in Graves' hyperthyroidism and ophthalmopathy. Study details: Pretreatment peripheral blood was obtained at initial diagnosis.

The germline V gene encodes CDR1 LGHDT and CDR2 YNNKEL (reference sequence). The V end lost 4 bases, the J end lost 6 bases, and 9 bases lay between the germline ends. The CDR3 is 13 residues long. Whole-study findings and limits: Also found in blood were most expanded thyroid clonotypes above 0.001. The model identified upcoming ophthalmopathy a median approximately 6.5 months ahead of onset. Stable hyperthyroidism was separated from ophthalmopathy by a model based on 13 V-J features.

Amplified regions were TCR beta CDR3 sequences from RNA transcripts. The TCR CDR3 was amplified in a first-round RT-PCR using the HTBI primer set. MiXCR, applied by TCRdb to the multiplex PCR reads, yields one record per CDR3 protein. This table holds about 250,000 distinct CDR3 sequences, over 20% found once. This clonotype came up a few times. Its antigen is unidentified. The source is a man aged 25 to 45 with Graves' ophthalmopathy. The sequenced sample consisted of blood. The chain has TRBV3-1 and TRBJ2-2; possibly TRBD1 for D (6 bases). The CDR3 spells CASSRTVAGELFF. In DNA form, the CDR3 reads TGTGCCAGCAGCCGGACAGTAGCCGGGGAGCTGTTTTTT.